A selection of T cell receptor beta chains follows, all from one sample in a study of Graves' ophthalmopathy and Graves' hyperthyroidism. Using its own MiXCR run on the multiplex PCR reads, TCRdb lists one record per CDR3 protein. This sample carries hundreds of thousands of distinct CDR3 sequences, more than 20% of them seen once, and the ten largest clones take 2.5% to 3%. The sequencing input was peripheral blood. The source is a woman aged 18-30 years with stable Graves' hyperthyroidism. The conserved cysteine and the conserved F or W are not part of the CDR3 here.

cdr3_aa: SAPSQSGWGGELF
v_call: TRBV20-1

cdr3_aa: ASSLDAAQETQY
v_call: TRBV11-2

cdr3_aa: ASSLWGTGDYEQY
v_call: TRBV28

cdr3_aa: SARDDTSRGQPQH
v_call: TRBV20-1

cdr3_aa: ASSQDPGETQY
v_call: TRBV3-1

cdr3_aa: ASSLALDNEQF
v_call: TRBV5-1

cdr3_aa: SARDRSRGTEAF
v_call: TRBV20-1

cdr3_aa: ASSMTEYGYT
v_call: TRBV19

cdr3_aa: ASRISGVEATDAF
v_call: TRBV6-2/TRBV6-3

cdr3_aa: ASRRGRPFLDEQY
v_call: TRBV2

cdr3_aa: ASSLKKGIYGYT
v_call: TRBV27

cdr3_aa: ASSLGTGKDEQY
v_call: TRBV12-3/TRBV12-4

cdr3_aa: ASSLGSGSNEQY
v_call: TRBV6-5

cdr3_aa: ATSGGGRTEAF
v_call: TRBV24-1

cdr3_aa: AIRTGTNSDTEAF
v_call: TRBV10-3

cdr3_aa: SAPGPENEQY
v_call: TRBV20-1

cdr3_aa: ASSLDRDLHGELF
v_call: TRBV7-9

cdr3_aa: ASSRLDTGELF
v_call: TRBV6-5

cdr3_aa: SARDWRRDRANTEAF
v_call: TRBV20-1

cdr3_aa: ASSRSRAGNYGYT
v_call: TRBV6-1

cdr3_aa: ASSQGGYDEQY
v_call: TRBV4-1

cdr3_aa: ASTRSKGATSTDTQY
v_call: TRBV28

cdr3_aa: ASSLEAVGNIKY
v_call: TRBV7-9

cdr3_aa: ASSLVRREGLGAYEQY
v_call: TRBV11-1

cdr3_aa: ASSPGWISGNTIY
v_call: TRBV11-2

cdr3_aa: ASSPGVAENTGELF
v_call: TRBV10-1

cdr3_aa: ASSQETGTGDTQY
v_call: TRBV6-5

cdr3_aa: ASSFPGTGGYQPQH
v_call: TRBV12-3/TRBV12-4

cdr3_aa: ASSPSALGAYGYT
v_call: TRBV18

cdr3_aa: ASRREEDTEAF
v_call: TRBV9

cdr3_aa: ASRLDAYNEQF
v_call: TRBV30

cdr3_aa: ATSRVGGAAEGYT
v_call: TRBV15

cdr3_aa: ASSFAGDNSPLH
v_call: TRBV5-1